The clone carrying this T cell receptor (beta chain) was detected only a few times. The antigen remains undetermined. Researchers took RNA transcripts and amplified TCR beta CDR3 regions from them. First-round RT-PCR used HTBI primers; second-round multiplex PCR followed. TCRdb redid the calling of the multiplex PCR reads with MiXCR, one entry per CDR3 protein. Of 580,000 or so distinct CDR3 sequences listed, under 45% are singletons. Uncontrolled infections, pregnancy, lactation or other autoimmune diseases led to patient exclusion. This specimen belongs to a study of Graves' ophthalmopathy and Graves' hyperthyroidism. Study background: Absence of ophthalmopathy within 18 months of follow-up defined stable hyperthyroidism.

The germline gives CDR1 SNHLY, CDR2 FYNNEI. V shed 8 bases, J shed 1 base, and the junction held 6 bases outside the gene matches. The CDR3 spans 15 residues. Study results and caveats: Blood repertoires reportedly contained most expanded thyroid clonotypes above 0.001 frequency. The model achieved about 70% sensitivity and roughly 72% specificity for ophthalmopathy progression.

The V gene is TRBV2, the J gene TRBJ1-5; 9 bases are shared with TRBD1. The clonotype comes from an adult man with Graves' hyperthyroidism. Sequencing was done on a sample of peripheral blood or thyroid tissue (not recorded which). CDR3 DNA: TGTGCCAGCGGAGGGACAGGGAACAGCAATCAGCCCCAGCATTTT. It specifies CASGGTGNSNQPQHF.